These 3 T cell receptor beta chains came from one sample sequenced in a study of PD-1 blockade in classical Hodgkin lymphoma. All the patients suffered relapse after autologous stem cell transplantation, and brentuximab vedotin exposure differed. Profiled with immunoSEQ multiplex PCR; TCRdb holds only in-frame clones, not every one. Of around 45,000 clones listed, approximately 70% are singletons. The sample in question was peripheral blood mononuclear cells (PBMCs), obtained before the second cycle of nivolumab. Receptors were obtained from a human donor with classical Hodgkin lymphoma.

V gene TRBV6-4 combines with J gene TRBJ1-2; D not certain. CDR3 length equals 13 residues. Trimming took off 4 bases at V and 5 bases at J, with 11 bases between the two ends. In germline, CDR1 is MRHNA, CDR2 SNTAGT. In DNA form, the CDR3 reads TGTGCCAGCAGTGGTTCAGGCTTATATGGCTACACCTTC. Amino acid sequence: CASSGSGLYGYTF.

This chain uses TRBV11-2 with TRBJ2-4; D uncertain. Germline CDR1 and CDR2: SGHAT and FQNNGV. V lost 5 bases, J lost 1 base, and 12 bases lay in between. The CDR3 is made up of 15 amino acids. The CDR3 DNA reads TGTGCCAGCAGCCCCCACACCGGTGCCAAAAACATTCAGTACTTC. It translates to CASSPHTGAKNIQYF.

The CDR3 protein is CASSSLWGSGEETQYF. In nucleotides, the CDR3 is TGTGCCAGTAGTTCCCTTTGGGGGAGCGGTGAAGAGACCCAGTACTTC. The V call is TRBV19, the J call TRBJ2-5; D tentatively fits TRBD1 or TRBD2 (5 bases each). Trimming shortened V by 5 bases and J by 3 bases, and 19 bases separated the two germline ends. CDR1 LNHDA and CDR2 SQIVND come from the germline V gene (reference sequence). The CDR3 consists of 16 residues.